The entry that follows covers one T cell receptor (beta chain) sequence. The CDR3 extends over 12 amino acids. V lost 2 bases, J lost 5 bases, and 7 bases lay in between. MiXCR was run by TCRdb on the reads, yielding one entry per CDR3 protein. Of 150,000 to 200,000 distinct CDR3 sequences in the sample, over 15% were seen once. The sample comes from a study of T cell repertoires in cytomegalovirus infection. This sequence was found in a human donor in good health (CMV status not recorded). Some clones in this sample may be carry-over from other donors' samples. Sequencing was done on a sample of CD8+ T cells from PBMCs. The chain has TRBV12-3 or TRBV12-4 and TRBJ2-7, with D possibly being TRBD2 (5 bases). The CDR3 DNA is TGTGCCAGCAGTTTACGAGGGAACGAGCAGTACTTC. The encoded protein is CASSLRGNEQYF.